One T cell receptor (beta chain) is described in this entry. Its specificity is unknown. The data belong to a study of cytomegalovirus exposure and HLA in healthy donors. Primers: 60 Vbeta forward and 13 Jbeta reverse. In the authors' workflow: Some 10 million of the about 80 million unique TCR beta chains counted in a later analysis were shared. Data came from immunoSEQ multiplex PCR; TCRdb stores just in-frame clones and leaves some out. V, J and clone size derive from that table, while D and trimming were established from the DNA sequence. The sample carries roughly 200,000 clones, roughly 70% recorded once. Overall study findings and caveats: Associated with cytomegalovirus, according to the listing, were 150 to 200 TCR beta chains.

Germline CDR1 reads MNHEY; CDR2 reads SVGAGI. The length of the CDR3 is 14 residues. With 5 bases clipped from V and 5 bases from J, the junction kept 8 bases outside the gene matches. This TCR came from a male donor in good health and CMV-seronegative. The source material was PBMCs. The chain has TRBV6-5 and TRBJ1-1, with 7 positions matching TRBD1. The CDR3 loop reads CASSGRQGLTEAFF. CDR3 in DNA: TGTGCCAGCAGTGGAAGACAGGGACTGACTGAAGCTTTCTTT.